Listed here are 10 T cell receptor beta chains from one sample, sequenced in a study of graft-versus-host responses after intestinal transplantation. This table comes from immunoSEQ multiplex PCR, and its TCRdb copy is limited to in-frame clones, with some not included. Among nearly 25,000 clones listed, around 40% were seen once. The starting material was alloreactive CD4+ T cells from a mixed lymphocyte reaction culture, obtained before intestinal transplant. Subset here: CFSE-low proliferating T cells sorted from roughly six-day pre-transplant mixed lymphocyte reaction (GvH or HvG direction). Receptors were obtained from a human patient who received an intestinal transplant.

In this sample, this clone is medium-sized (0.01 to 0.1%). J is TRBJ1-5 and V is TRBV4-2; a weak D match, TRBD1 (6 bases). The CDR3 consists of 15 residues. V was trimmed by 0 bases and J by 7 bases, leaving 13 bases between them. Germline-derived CDR1 and CDR2 are LGHNA and YNFKEQ. CDR3 protein: CASSQDRGIAQPQHF. In DNA form, the CDR3 reads TGTGCCAGCAGCCAAGATAGGGGGATAGCGCAGCCCCAGCATTTT.

V gene TRBV30 combines with J gene TRBJ1-1; D is ambiguous. This CDR3 region has 13 residues. Germline V gene data show CDR1 as GTSNPN and CDR2 as SVGIG (reference sequence). The germline V and J ends were trimmed by 5 bases and 3 bases, with 13 bases remaining between them. CDR3 DNA: TGTGCCTGGGGACGAGGGTTCGACACTGAAGCTTTCTTT. This codes for CAWGRGFDTEAFF.

In this sample, this clone turned up a few times. The chain combines TRBV4-2 with TRBJ2-3, with TRBD1 matching over 7 bases. The CDR3 spans 17 residues. The germline gives CDR1 LGHNA, CDR2 YNFKEQ. J gave up 4 bases and V 2 bases, and 12 bases lay outside the gene matches. In DNA, the CDR3 is TGTGCCAGCAGCCAATCAGCTTATATAGGGGGCGCAGATACGCAGTATTTT. It yields the protein CASSQSAYIGGADTQYF.

The chain uses TRBV5-8 and TRBJ1-6; TRBD1 agrees at 9 bases. Trimming cost V 1 base and J 7 bases; bases outside gene matches: 0. The germline V gene encodes CDR1 SGHTS and CDR2 YDEGEE. The CDR3 runs to 14 residues. The CDR3 region is CASSLTGGNSPLHF. In DNA, the CDR3 is TGTGCCAGCAGCTTGACAGGGGGCAATTCACCCCTCCACTTT.

The chain employs TRBV28 and TRBJ2-7; D is possibly TRBD2 (6 bases). Trimming pared 6 bases from V and 5 bases from J, leaving 20 bases between. Per the germline V gene, CDR1 is MDHEN and CDR2 is SYDVKM. This CDR3 region has 15 residues. In nucleotides, the CDR3 is TGTGCCAGCAGACCGCCGGGACTCCCTGGGGACGAGCAGTACTTC. The encoded protein is CASRPPGLPGDEQYF.

This clone was seen only a few times. The chain couples TRBV6-5 to TRBJ2-7; possibly TRBD1 for D (5 bases). Germline V gene data show CDR1 as MNHEY and CDR2 as SVGAGI. The germline V and J ends were trimmed by 5 bases and 2 bases, with 16 bases remaining between them. The CDR3 is 15 residues long. The CDR3 DNA sequence: TGTGCCAGCAGTCGCCTAGTAGGGGTGACCTACGAGCAGTACTTC. Its translation: CASSRLVGVTYEQYF.

The chain links TRBV2 to TRBJ1-6, with D unresolved. CDR1 and CDR2 (germline): SNHLY, FYNNEI. This CDR3 has 13 amino acids. V gave up 8 bases and J gave up 5 bases, with 10 bases separating them. The CDR3 protein is CASSAEDNSPLHF. In nucleotides, the CDR3 is TGTGCCAGCTCAGCGGAGGATAATTCACCCCTCCACTTT.

V and J are TRBV19 and TRBJ2-2, with D unresolved. The germline V gene encodes CDR1 LNHDA and CDR2 SQIVND (reference sequence). The CDR3 contains 15 residues. The ends were cut back, 7 bases at V and 5 bases at J, with 17 bases in the middle. This CDR3 reads CASTHGPLITGELFF. The CDR3, as DNA: TGTGCCAGTACCCATGGGCCTCTAATTACCGGGGAGCTGTTTTTT.

V usage is TRBV30 and J usage is TRBJ2-7; 7 nucleotides align to TRBD1. The CDR3 is 13 amino acids. Germline CDR1 is GTSNPN and CDR2 is SVGIG (reference sequence). The ends lost 6 bases at V and 0 bases at J; junction bases unmatched: 5. CDR3: CACQTGFSYEQYF. As DNA, the CDR3 is TGTGCCTGCCAGACAGGGTTCTCCTACGAGCAGTACTTC. Looking up the rest from reference TRBV30 and TRBJ2-7 gives the full variable domain: SQTIHQWPATLVQPVGSPLSLECTVEGTSNPNLYWYRQAAGRGLQLLFYSVGIGQISSEVPQNLSASRPQDRQFILSSKKLLLSDSGFYLCACQTGFSYEQYFGPGTRLTVT.

V is TRBV29-1 and J is TRBJ1-3; 7 nucleotides line up with TRBD1. This CDR3 contains 13 residues. In germline, CDR1 is SQVTM, CDR2 ANQGSEA. The V segment lost 4 bases and the J segment 1 base; nucleotides outside the gene matches: 1. The CDR3 DNA is TGCAGCGTTGGCAGGGGGTCTGGAAACACCATATATTTT. Translating gives CSVGRGSGNTIYF.